One T cell receptor beta chain is described in this entry. The CDR3 contains 12 residues. Trimming took 8 bases from V and 2 from J; bases not matched to a gene: 2. CDR1 is SNHLY, CDR2 FYNNEI, per germline. Original analysis: It was from reference gene primer amplification that nucleated cell counts were estimated. Sequenced by immunoSEQ multiplex PCR; TCRdb stores in-frame clones only, minus some. V and J calls and clone size are those listed in that table; D and trimming were worked out from the DNA. Here the sample spans roughly 60,000 clones, roughly 92% being singletons. The data are from a study of blood T cell repertoires in COVID-19. As for the study in general: Whether acute or convalescent, the COVID-19 samples came from the United States, Italy and Spain. From T cells, B-cell-depleted T cells, or PBMCs came the material, which was cDNA or gDNA.

This chain links TRBV2 with TRBJ1-2; TRBD1 matches 7 bases. The TCR was taken from a man aged 50-60 years with active COVID-19. Sequencing used peripheral blood. The CDR3 region is CASLQGNYGYTF. CDR3 bases: TGTGCCAGCTTACAGGGGAACTATGGCTACACCTTC.